The text below deals with one T cell receptor beta chain. This sample stems from a study of shared clonotypes between healthy human individuals. Germline V gene sequence: CDR1 SGHVS, CDR2 FQNEAQ. V shed 4 bases and J 0 bases; nucleotides not matched to a gene: 20. The CDR3 extends over 20 amino acids. Assay: immunoSEQ multiplex PCR; the TCRdb copy retains only in-frame clones and omits some. The table has about 1.9 million clones, 80% to 95% seen once; the top ten hold around 1.7%. CD8 cells classed as naive were CD45RO-negative and positively selected for CCR7, excluding terminally differentiated effector memory CD45RA+ cells.

The sequenced material came from naive CD8+ T cells from PBMCs. The chain employs TRBV7-8 and TRBJ1-1, with 7 nucleotides matching TRBD1. This TCR was sampled from a man between 18 and 35 years old in good health. Some clones in this sample may be carry-over from other donors' samples. The CDR3 region is CASSSKGTGTARYLNTEAFF. CDR3 DNA sequence: TGTGCCAGCAGCTCTAAAGGGACCGGGACAGCCCGCTATCTGAACACTGAAGCTTTCTTT.